Following are 21 T cell receptor beta chains from one sample sequenced in a study of blood T cell repertoires in COVID-19. Data came from immunoSEQ multiplex PCR; TCRdb stores just in-frame clones and leaves some out. The sample contains 130,000 to 150,000 clones, roughly 84% of which appear only once. Sequencing input: PBMCs or T cells enriched from blood (not recorded which). The receptors derive from a woman aged 45-60 years who had been exposed to COVID-19.

The chain carries TRBV14 and TRBJ1-5; weak D call: TRBD1 (6 bases). Germline-derived CDR1 and CDR2 are SGHDN and FVKESK. This CDR3 comprises 17 residues. V was clipped by 4 bases and J by 0 bases, with 16 bases between them. Written as DNA, the CDR3 is TGTGCCAGCAGCCGGAACGGAAACAGGGATAGCAATCAGCCCCAGCATTTT. Encoded protein: CASSRNGNRDSNQPQHF.

V gene TRBV7-8 combines with J gene TRBJ1-1, with TRBD1 as a possible D gene (5 bases). Per the germline V gene, CDR1 is SGHVS and CDR2 is FQNEAQ. The CDR3 extends over 19 amino acids. V was cut by 5 bases and J by 3 bases, with 28 bases left in between. The DNA of the CDR3 is TGTGCCAGCAGCCTTCGACCCATCCTCGACTGGGGGGGGGACACTGAAGCTTTCTTT. Amino acid sequence: CASSLRPILDWGGDTEAFF.

This chain uses TRBV19 with TRBJ2-1; TRBD1 agrees at 8 bases. The germline gives CDR1 LNHDA, CDR2 SQIVND (reference sequence). Germline trimming cut 5 bases from V and 2 bases from J; bases unmatched to any gene: 8. The CDR3 loop spans 16 amino acids. CDR3 residues: CASSPRRTGPYNEQFF. CDR3 coding DNA: TGTGCCAGTAGTCCCCGCCGGACAGGGCCCTACAATGAGCAGTTCTTC.

The rearrangement joins TRBV7-2 to TRBJ1-2; 9 bases are a match to TRBD1. CDR1 SGHTA and CDR2 FQGNSA come from the germline V gene. The CDR3 has 15 amino acids. V was pared by 0 bases and J by 4 bases, with 3 bases of the junction left unmatched. The CDR3 DNA follows: TGTGCCAGCAGCTTAGCTACGGACAGGGGCTATGGCTACACCTTC. Residues: CASSLATDRGYGYTF.

A word on this clone: This same CDR3 is encoded by further DNA sequences in the sample. This chain links TRBV19 with TRBJ2-7; 11 bases are a match to TRBD1. Germline CDR1 and CDR2: LNHDA and SQIVND (reference sequence). The CDR3 is made up of 14 amino acids. V trimming: 5 bases; J trimming: 3 bases; junction bases outside the gene matches: 3. In DNA form, the CDR3 reads TGTGCCAGTAGTCCGGGGACAGGGGGCTACGAGCAGTACTTC. Translating it yields CASSPGTGGYEQYF.

This clone has a count of ten or more. The V gene is TRBV10-3, the J gene TRBJ2-1; tentative D call: TRBD2 (5 bases). The CDR3 loop spans 15 amino acids. The V end was cut by 3 bases, the J end by 8 bases, with 17 bases between. CDR1 and CDR2 from the germline V gene are ENHRY and SYGVKD. The CDR3 region has the DNA TGTGCCATCAGTGACTTAGCGCGGAGCCGCGATGAGCAGTTCTTC. It yields the protein CAISDLARSRDEQFF.

The rearrangement uses TRBV12-3 or TRBV12-4 and TRBJ1-2; a weak D match, TRBD1 (6 bases). V lost 3 bases, J lost 7 bases, and 9 bases lay in between. The CDR3 runs to 12 residues. The CDR3 DNA reads as TGTGCCAGCAGTTTCGGGACACTTGGCTACACCTTC. Amino acids: CASSFGTLGYTF.

This clone has a single count. The chain uses TRBV10-3 and TRBJ2-3; 13 bases line up with TRBD2. This CDR3 has 15 residues. Per germline, CDR1 ENHRY and CDR2 SYGVKD. V lost 10 bases, J lost 3 bases, and 7 bases stayed unmatched. The CDR3 DNA is TGTGCCACAACTAGCGGGAGGGCGGGGACAGATACGCAGTATTTT. Translation gives CATTSGRAGTDTQYF.

The J gene is TRBJ1-2, the V gene TRBV5-4; a possible D gene is TRBD1 (5 bases). Looked up from germline, CDR1 is SGHNT and CDR2 is YYREEE (reference sequence). Trimming pared 1 base from V and 3 bases from J, leaving 13 bases between. CDR3 length equals 15 residues. Here the CDR3 reads CASSLQGYKHYGYTF. The CDR3 DNA sequence: TGTGCCAGCAGCTTGCAGGGCTACAAGCACTATGGCTACACCTTC.

This chain connects TRBV7-3 to TRBJ2-2; 7 bases fit TRBD2. The V and J ends lost 5 bases and 7 bases, in that order; junction bases with no gene match: 10. Germline V lookup: CDR1 SGHTA, CDR2 FQGTGA. CDR3 length equals 15 residues. CDR3 loop: CASSISLADGGELFF. The CDR3 nucleotides read TGTGCCAGCAGCATCTCGCTAGCGGATGGCGGGGAGCTGTTTTTT.

The V call is TRBV12-5, the J call TRBJ1-3; D may be TRBD1 (5 bases). Germline V gene lookup returns CDR1 LGHNT and CDR2 FRNRAP. CDR3 length: 17 amino acids. V shed 1 base and J shed 5 bases, with 18 bases lying between them. In DNA form, the CDR3 reads TGTGCTAGTGGTTTGGCCCTGGGAGGGGAGGGTAGAAACACCATATATTTT. It specifies CASGLALGGEGRNTIYF.

This chain links TRBV6-2 or TRBV6-3 with TRBJ1-5, with D possibly TRBD1 on 5 matching bases. CDR3 length: 16 residues. Germline-derived CDR1 and CDR2 are MNHEY and SVGEGT. The V gene lost 6 bases and the J gene lost 3 bases, with 18 bases spanning the gap. CDR3 residues: CASSPALGQVNQPQHF. In nucleotides, the CDR3 is TGTGCCAGCAGCCCCGCTCTGGGGCAGGTCAATCAGCCCCAGCATTTT.

A single count supports this clone. The chain employs TRBV18 and TRBJ2-7; maybe TRBD1 (5 bases). This CDR3 region has 14 residues. Germline V lookup: CDR1 KGHSH, CDR2 LQKENI. Deletions cut 6 bases from V and 9 bases from J, with 21 bases between. The CDR3: CASSQARQSFRQYF. CDR3 nucleotide sequence: TGTGCCAGCTCCCAAGCGAGACAGTCATTTAGGCAGTACTTC.

This chain links TRBV19 with TRBJ2-1, with D hard to call. This CDR3 region has 16 residues. Trimming took off 3 bases at V and 1 base at J, with 13 bases between the two ends. Per germline, CDR1 LNHDA and CDR2 SQIVND (reference sequence). The chain's CDR3 is CASSISPGFSYNEQFF. The CDR3 region has the DNA TGTGCCAGTAGTATCTCGCCCGGGTTTTCCTACAATGAGCAGTTCTTC.

CDR3 coding DNA: TGTGCCAGCAGCTTATCGGGACAGGGATGGGCCCAGTACTTC. Translated: CASSLSGQGWAQYF. The gene calls are TRBV11-2 and TRBJ2-5; the match to TRBD1 covers 9 bases. Germline assignment: CDR1 SGHAT and CDR2 FQNNGV. This CDR3 has 14 residues. V shed 2 bases, J shed 9 bases, and the junction held 7 bases outside the gene matches.

In nucleotides, the CDR3 is TGTGCCAGTAGGTCCACTAACTATGGCTACACCTTC. Translation: CASRSTNYGYTF. This chain uses TRBV19 with TRBJ1-2; D is unresolved. The germline V gene encodes CDR1 LNHDA and CDR2 SQIVND (reference sequence). V lost 6 bases to trimming and J lost 0 bases, with 5 bases between them. This CDR3 is 12 amino acids long.

The J gene is TRBJ2-3, the V gene TRBV4-3; D may be TRBD1 (6 bases). CDR3 length equals 15 residues. Germline V CDR1 and CDR2: LGHNA, YSLEER. The V gene lost 3 bases and the J gene lost 5 bases, with 15 bases spanning the gap. The CDR3 sequence: CASSQGQGPIDTQYF. Written as DNA, the CDR3 is TGCGCCAGCAGCCAGGGGCAGGGGCCTATAGATACGCAGTATTTT.

This chain uses TRBV15 with TRBJ2-7; 11 bases align to TRBD1. Germline V gene data show CDR1 as LNHNV and CDR2 as YYDKDF (reference sequence). The CDR3 loop spans 15 amino acids. V dropped 3 bases and J dropped 4; count of bases not matched to a gene: 5. In DNA form, the CDR3 reads TGTGCCACCAGCAGCAGCGGGACAGGGGGGTACGAGCAGTACTTC. Translating gives CATSSSGTGGYEQYF.

The chain uses TRBV2 and TRBJ2-5; the match to TRBD2 covers 11 bases. The length of the CDR3 is 15 residues. Germline V gives CDR1 SNHLY, CDR2 FYNNEI. Trimming cost V 6 bases and J 4 bases; bases outside gene matches: 7. The CDR3, as DNA: TGTGCCAGCAGCCTTAGCGGGGGGGCCGGAGAGACCCAGTACTTC. It is translated as CASSLSGGAGETQYF. The full variable domain, its missing parts supplied by reference TRBV2 and TRBJ2-5, is EPEVTQTPSHQVTQMGQEVILRCVPISNHLYFYWYRQILGQKVEFLVSFYNNEISEKSEIFDDQFSVERPDGSNFTLKIRSTKLEDSAMYFCASSLSGGAGETQYFGPGTRLLVL.

The chain combines TRBV6-6 with TRBJ1-1; D gene uncertain. Germline CDR1 reads MNHNY; CDR2 reads SVGAGI (reference sequence). The V end was cut by 8 bases, the J end by 6 bases, with 13 bases between. The CDR3 contains 12 residues. As DNA, the CDR3 is TGTGCCAGCCGAGGTCTCGGCTCTGAAGCTTTCTTT. It is translated as CASRGLGSEAFF.

The chain carries TRBV28 and TRBJ2-1; TRBD2 matches 12 bases. From germline, CDR1 is MDHEN and CDR2 SYDVKM. CDR3 length: 15 residues. V dropped 6 bases and J dropped 4; count of bases not matched to a gene: 4. CDR3 in DNA: TGTGCCAGCAGCAAGACTAGCGGGGGATACAATGAGCAGTTCTTC. It specifies CASSKTSGGYNEQFF.